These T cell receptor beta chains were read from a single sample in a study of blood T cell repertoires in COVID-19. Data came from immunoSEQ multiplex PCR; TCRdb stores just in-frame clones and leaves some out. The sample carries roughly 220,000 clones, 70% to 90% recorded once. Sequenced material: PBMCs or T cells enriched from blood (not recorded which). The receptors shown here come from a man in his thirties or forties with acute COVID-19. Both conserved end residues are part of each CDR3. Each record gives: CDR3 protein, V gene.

CDR3 protein: CASSVGQNTEAFF
V gene: TRBV19

CDR3 protein: CASSLLIGGSATIYF
V gene: TRBV4-1

CDR3 protein: CASTPWGGRVNTEAFF
V gene: TRBV27

CDR3 protein: CASSLLGQSYEQYF
V gene: TRBV11-2

CDR3 protein: CASSLGQGLFF
V gene: TRBV7-6

CDR3 protein: CACGTSGPYEQYF
V gene: TRBV30

CDR3 protein: CAWTGTGLYNSPLHF
V gene: TRBV30

CDR3 protein: CASSQESPRGLEQYF
V gene: TRBV18

CDR3 protein: CASSSLMARGLGETQYF
V gene: TRBV7-2

CDR3 protein: CASSPGAGLLNTEAFF
V gene: TRBV10-1

CDR3 protein: CASSQDRGSNQPQHF
V gene: TRBV5-4

CDR3 protein: CASSVQGKGHEQYF
V gene: TRBV28

CDR3 protein: CASSERQGNTEAFF
V gene: TRBV6-1

CDR3 protein: CASSLATTPGTGTEQYF
V gene: TRBV7-9

CDR3 protein: CASSLDAGNTEAFF
V gene: TRBV11-2

CDR3 protein: CASSTDRDGYTF
V gene: TRBV5-1

CDR3 protein: CASSERGQGWETQYF
V gene: TRBV2

CDR3 protein: CASSLGRGRQETQYF
V gene: TRBV13

CDR3 protein: CASTPSGGAREQFF
V gene: TRBV5-1

CDR3 protein: CASSPAQRGSGEETQYF
V gene: TRBV7-4

CDR3 protein: CASSQEGAGLSTEAFF
V gene: TRBV3-1/TRBV3-2

CDR3 protein: CASSVATSTGELFF
V gene: TRBV9

CDR3 protein: CASSFAGTEAFF
V gene: TRBV28

CDR3 protein: CASSLVGGGASDTQYF
V gene: TRBV7-2

CDR3 protein: CASTYSGGYNSPLHF
V gene: TRBV5-6

CDR3 protein: CAISNREFEFTF
V gene: TRBV10-3

CDR3 protein: CASSYSHSMDEQYF
V gene: TRBV6-5

CDR3 protein: CSASVTGDGYTF
V gene: TRBV20-1

CDR3 protein: CASRVGGTNSPLHF
V gene: TRBV27

CDR3 protein: CASQGLERNTEAFF
V gene: TRBV10-3

CDR3 protein: CASSQDLGVSTEAFF
V gene: TRBV3-1/TRBV3-2

CDR3 protein: CASRLTGIEKLFF
V gene: TRBV19

CDR3 protein: CASSEAERGRTEAFF
V gene: TRBV2

CDR3 protein: CSAGDRWVEKLFF
V gene: TRBV29-1

CDR3 protein: CASSSGTMLYTF
V gene: TRBV7-9

CDR3 protein: CVSLGGTTSTDTQYF
V gene: TRBV2

CDR3 protein: CASSVGPSYGYTF
V gene: TRBV9

CDR3 protein: CASGQGVGEQYF
V gene: TRBV12-5

CDR3 protein: CASSPGQGRYGYTF
V gene: TRBV11-2

CDR3 protein: CASREQTDQPQHF
V gene: TRBV12-3/TRBV12-4

CDR3 protein: CASSPYTDTQYF
V gene: TRBV18

CDR3 protein: CASSLASGWYEQYF
V gene: TRBV7-9

CDR3 protein: CASSVAGGGALDTQYF
V gene: TRBV9

CDR3 protein: CASSYSRNTEAFF
V gene: TRBV6-5

CDR3 protein: CASSPGGTGDHEQYF
V gene: TRBV5-1

CDR3 protein: CASSPTGSGALDYEQYF
V gene: TRBV9

CDR3 protein: CASSLWSDSITYEQYF
V gene: TRBV5-1

CDR3 protein: CASSTRLVDNEQFF
V gene: TRBV19

CDR3 protein: CASSRIFTGLGADTQYF
V gene: TRBV7-6

CDR3 protein: CASSLWGLAGASASYEQYF
V gene: TRBV5-5